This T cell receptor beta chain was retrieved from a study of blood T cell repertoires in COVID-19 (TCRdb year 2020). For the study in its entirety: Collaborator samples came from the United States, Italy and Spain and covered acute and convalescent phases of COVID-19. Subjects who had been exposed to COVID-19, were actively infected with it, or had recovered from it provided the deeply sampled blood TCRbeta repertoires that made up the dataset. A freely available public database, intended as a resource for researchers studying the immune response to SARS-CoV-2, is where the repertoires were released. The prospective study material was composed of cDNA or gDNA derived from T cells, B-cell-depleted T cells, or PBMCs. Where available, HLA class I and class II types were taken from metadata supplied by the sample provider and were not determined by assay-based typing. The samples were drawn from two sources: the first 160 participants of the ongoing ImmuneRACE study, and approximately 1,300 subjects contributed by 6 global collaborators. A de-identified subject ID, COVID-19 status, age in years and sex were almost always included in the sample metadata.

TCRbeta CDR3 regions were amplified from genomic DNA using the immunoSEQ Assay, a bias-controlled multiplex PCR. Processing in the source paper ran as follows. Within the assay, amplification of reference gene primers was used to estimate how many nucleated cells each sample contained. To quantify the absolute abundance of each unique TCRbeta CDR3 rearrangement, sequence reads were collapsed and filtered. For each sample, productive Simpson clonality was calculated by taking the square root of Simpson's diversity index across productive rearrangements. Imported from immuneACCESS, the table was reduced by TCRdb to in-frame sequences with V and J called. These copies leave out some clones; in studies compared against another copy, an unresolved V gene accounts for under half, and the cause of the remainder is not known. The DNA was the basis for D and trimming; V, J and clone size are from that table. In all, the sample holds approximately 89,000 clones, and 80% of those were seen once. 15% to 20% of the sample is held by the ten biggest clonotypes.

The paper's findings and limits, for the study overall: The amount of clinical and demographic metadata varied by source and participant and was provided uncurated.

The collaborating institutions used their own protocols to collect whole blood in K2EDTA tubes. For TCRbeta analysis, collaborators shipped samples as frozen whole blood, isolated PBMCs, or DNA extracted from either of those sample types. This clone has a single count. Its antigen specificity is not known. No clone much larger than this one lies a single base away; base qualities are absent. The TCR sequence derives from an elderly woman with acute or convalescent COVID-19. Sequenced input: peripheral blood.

CDR3 region: CASSEHDRVETQYF. The nucleotide sequence reads as follows: TGTGCCAGCAGTGAACACGACAGGGTGGAGACCCAGTACTTC. The chain is assembled from TRBV25-1 and TRBJ2-5; 7 central bases correspond to TRBD1. The germline V gene encodes CDR1 MGHDK and CDR2 SYGVNS. V is pruned by 2 bases and J by 5 bases, leaving 5 bases of the junction without a gene match. The CDR3 covers 14 residues, taking in both the cysteine and the phenylalanine. Only the CDR3 DNA is retained, 42 bases long and in frame from the first base.